The 23 T cell receptor beta chains listed next were all sequenced from one sample in a study of OX40 agonist ivuxolimab in advanced cancers. The protocol was immunoSEQ multiplex PCR, while the TCRdb copy is restricted to in-frame clones and leaves out a portion. Here the sample spans roughly 65,000 clones, around 88% being singletons. The sample consisted of CD4+ or CD8+ T cells sorted from blood, taken in a trial of the OX40 agonist ivuxolimab. Every receptor here comes from an adult with an advanced solid tumor such as melanoma, head and neck, liver or kidney cancer.

The rearrangement links TRBV15 to TRBJ2-3; tentatively, D is TRBD2 (5 bases). This CDR3 comprises 14 residues. V lost 0 bases and J lost 8, with 12 bases in between. Per germline, CDR1 LNHNV and CDR2 YYDKDF (reference sequence). The DNA for the CDR3 is TGTGCCACCAGCAGAGACAATAGGGCGGGTACGCAGTATTTT. The encoded protein is CATSRDNRAGTQYF.

The V gene is TRBV7-3, the J gene TRBJ2-7; D possibly corresponds to TRBD1 (5 bases). The germline V gene has CDR1 SGHTA and CDR2 FQGTGA. Trimming cost V 3 bases and J 2 bases, with 8 bases left between them. This CDR3 region has 13 residues. In nucleotides, the CDR3 is TGTGCCAGCAGCTTGGGCAGGGCCTACGAGCAGTACTTC. Amino acid sequence: CASSLGRAYEQYF. Based on the CDR3 plus reference TRBV7-3 and TRBJ2-7, the full variable domain is GAGVSQTPSNKVTEKGKYVELRCDPISGHTALYWYRQSLGQGPEFLIYFQGTGAADDSGLPNDRFFAVRPEGSVSTLKIQRTERGDSAVYLCASSLGRAYEQYFGPGTRLTVT.

This chain uses TRBV4-3 with TRBJ2-3; TRBD1 is a possible D gene (5 bases). The CDR3 contains 17 residues. Germline V gene data show CDR1 as LGHNA and CDR2 as YSLEER. Trimming left V 0 bases short and J 0 bases short, with 13 bases between. The chain's CDR3 is CASSQDYRTTSTDTQYF. The DNA for the CDR3 is TGCGCCAGCAGCCAAGATTACAGGACAACTAGCACAGATACGCAGTATTTT.

This clone was counted between two and nine times. The J gene is TRBJ2-7, the V gene TRBV13; the match to TRBD2 covers 9 bases. V trimming: 5 bases; J trimming: 2 bases; junction bases outside the gene matches: 19. CDR1 is PRHDT, CDR2 FYEKMQ, per germline (reference sequence). This CDR3 has 19 residues. The CDR3 coding sequence is TGTGCCAGCAGCCGACAGGGAGGGTTTCCTTCTAGCGGGGCCTACGAGCAGTACTTC. Translation gives CASSRQGGFPSSGAYEQYF.

This chain joins TRBV7-9 and TRBJ2-6; TRBD1 might be the D (6 bases). The CDR3 has 16 residues. The germline CDR1 and CDR2 sequences are SEHNR and FQNEAQ (reference sequence). V was cut by 5 bases and J by 2 bases, with 13 bases left in between. CDR3 sequence (DNA): TGTGCCAGCAGCCCATGGACAGCCACTGGGGCCAACGTCCTGACTTTC. This sequence encodes CASSPWTATGANVLTF.

The chain joins TRBV7-2 to TRBJ2-7; TRBD1 matches 7 bases. Germline CDR1 and CDR2: SGHTA and FQGNSA. V lost 1 base, J lost 12 bases, and 15 bases stayed unmatched. The CDR3 is made up of 15 amino acids. In DNA, the CDR3 is TGTGCCAGCAGCTTAGATAGGGGAGACAGGGCGTTTAGGTACTTC. It encodes CASSLDRGDRAFRYF.

The chain carries TRBV5-4 and TRBJ2-7, with no clear D. CDR3 length: 11 amino acids. Germline CDR1 is SGHNT and CDR2 is YYREEE (reference sequence). V lost 0 bases and J lost 3, with 1 base in between. The CDR3 loop reads CASSLDYEQYF. CDR3 coding DNA: TGTGCCAGCAGCTTGGACTACGAGCAGTACTTC.

V is TRBV27 and J is TRBJ1-5; D not certain. V lost 5 bases to trimming and J lost 0 bases, with 23 bases between them. Germline V gene sequence: CDR1 MNHEY, CDR2 SMNVEV (reference sequence). The CDR3 spans 19 residues. Here the CDR3 reads CASSPKRTHLFHSNQPQHF. The DNA of the CDR3 is TGTGCCAGCAGTCCCAAGAGAACTCACCTCTTCCATAGCAATCAGCCCCAGCATTTT.

The chain employs TRBV9 and TRBJ1-1, with TRBD1 matching over 7 bases. CDR3 length: 15 amino acids. CDR1 SGDLS and CDR2 YYNGEE come from the germline V gene. Trimming took 0 bases from V and 2 from J; bases not matched to a gene: 4. CDR3 loop: CASSVGGTVNTEAFF. The CDR3 DNA is TGTGCCAGCAGCGTAGGGGGGACAGTTAACACTGAAGCTTTCTTT.

The rearrangement joins TRBV7-7 to TRBJ2-3; 10 bases fit TRBD2. V was pared by 8 bases and J by 4 bases, with 3 bases of the junction left unmatched. Germline loops: CDR1 SSHAT, CDR2 FNYEAQ (reference sequence). This CDR3 is built from 13 residues. The CDR3 reads CASGTSESDTQYF. Written as DNA, the CDR3 is TGTGCCAGCGGGACTAGCGAGTCAGATACGCAGTATTTT. Variable domain in full (rest from reference TRBV7-7 and TRBJ2-3): GAGVSQSPRYKVTKRGQDVTLRCDPISSHATLYWYQQALGQGPEFLTYFNYEAQPDKSGLPSDRFSAERPEGSISTLTIQRTEQRDSAMYRCASGTSESDTQYFGPGTRLTVL.

Here the CDR3 DNA reads TGTGCCAGTAATTGGGACAGCATGAACACTGAAGCTTTCTTT. This translates into CASNWDSMNTEAFF. This chain uses TRBV19 with TRBJ1-1; 7 positions agree with TRBD1. CDR3 length: 14 residues. Germline CDR1 LNHDA, CDR2 SQIVND (reference sequence). V was clipped by 7 bases and J by 0 bases; unmatched bases: 5.

The sample holds one count of this clone. The chain joins TRBV7-8 to TRBJ1-1; D unresolved. The CDR3 length is 14 residues. Trimming stripped 1 base from V and 4 bases from J, with 10 bases between. Germline V gives CDR1 SGHVS, CDR2 FQNEAQ. The CDR3 is CASSLDVGPTEAFF. Written as DNA, the CDR3 is TGTGCCAGCAGCTTAGATGTCGGCCCCACTGAAGCTTTCTTT.

This chain connects TRBV9 to TRBJ2-7, with D possibly matching TRBD2 (5 bases). The ends were cut back, 0 bases at V and 0 bases at J, with 7 bases in the middle. The CDR3 length is 14 residues. CDR1 SGDLS and CDR2 YYNGEE come from the germline V gene. The CDR3 region has the DNA TGTGCCAGCAGCGTAGACGGGAACTCCTACGAGCAGTACTTC. This encodes CASSVDGNSYEQYF.

This clone has just one count. The rearrangement links TRBV9 to TRBJ2-2, with 8 bases matching TRBD1. The CDR3 covers 14 residues. Looked up from germline, CDR1 is SGDLS and CDR2 is YYNGEE. V was pared by 3 bases and J by 4 bases, with 2 bases of the junction left unmatched. CDR3 amino acids: CASSGTGGTGELFF. In DNA, the CDR3 is TGTGCCAGCAGCGGAACAGGGGGCACCGGGGAGCTGTTTTTT.

The gene calls are TRBV28 and TRBJ2-1; 12 bases align to TRBD2. CDR3 length equals 15 residues. Germline V lookup: CDR1 MDHEN, CDR2 SYDVKM. V shed 5 bases and J 9 bases; nucleotides not matched to a gene: 8. The CDR3 DNA reads as TGTGCCAGCAGTCCTCCTAGCGGGAGGGTTGGTGAGCAGTTCTTC. The encoded protein is CASSPPSGRVGEQFF.

Here the CDR3 DNA reads TGTGCCAGCAGCCCGACCGGGTATAGCAATCAGCCCCAGCATTTT. Its protein is CASSPTGYSNQPQHF. The chain uses TRBV5-5 and TRBJ1-5, with D unclear. The CDR3 has 15 amino acids. Trimming shortened V by 4 bases and J by 0 bases, and 11 bases separated the two germline ends. Germline CDR1 reads SGHKS; CDR2 reads YYEKEE (reference sequence). The full variable domain, completed using reference TRBV5-5 and TRBJ1-5, is DAGVTQSPTHLIKTRGQQVTLRCSPISGHKSVSWYQQVLGQGPQFIFQYYEKEERGRGNFPDRFSARQFPNYSSELNVNALLLGDSALYLCASSPTGYSNQPQHFGDGTRLSIL.

CDR3 region: CASSLENQPQHF. In nucleotides, the CDR3 is TGTGCCAGCAGTTTGGAAAATCAGCCCCAGCATTTT. This chain joins TRBV28 and TRBJ1-5; no firm D call. With 3 bases removed from V and 4 bases from J, the gap between germline ends came to 4 bases. The CDR3 runs 12 residues. CDR1 is MDHEN, CDR2 SYDVKM, per germline.

The rearrangement uses TRBV6-6 and TRBJ2-7; TRBD1 matches at 7 bases. V lost 11 bases and J lost 3; bases outside the gene matches: 10. The CDR3 is 13 amino acids. Germline V lookup: CDR1 MNHNY, CDR2 SVGAGI (reference sequence). The CDR3 loop reads CASGQAKYYEQYF. The CDR3 coding sequence is TGTGCCTCCGGACAGGCCAAATACTACGAGCAGTACTTC.

This clone has just a few counts. The gene calls are TRBV7-6 and TRBJ2-3; D not resolved. CDR3 length: 12 residues. V lost 7 bases to trimming and J lost 6 bases, with 11 bases between them. CDR1 SGHVS and CDR2 FNYEAQ come from the germline V gene. The CDR3 DNA sequence: TGTGCCAGCAAAAACAGTGGCGATACGCAGTATTTT. Amino acids: CASKNSGDTQYF. The full variable domain, completed using reference TRBV7-6 and TRBJ2-3, is GAGVSQSPRYKVTKRGQDVALRCDPISGHVSLYWYRQALGQGPEFLTYFNYEAQQDKSGLPNDRFSAERPEGSISTLTIQRTEQRDSAMYRCASKNSGDTQYFGPGTRLTVL.

Worth noting for this clone: The same CDR3 can be traced to other DNA sequences in this sample. V is TRBV6-5 and J is TRBJ1-5, with 8 nucleotides matching TRBD1. The germline gives CDR1 MNHEY, CDR2 SVGAGI. The CDR3 runs to 13 residues. Trimming cost V 5 bases and J 4 bases; bases outside gene matches: 1. DNA for the CDR3: TGTGCCAGCAGTAGACAGGGGAATCAGCCCCAGCATTTT. Protein sequence: CASSRQGNQPQHF.

This clone has just one count. The chain joins TRBV5-1 to TRBJ2-3, with 9 bases that match TRBD1. CDR1 and CDR2 (germline): SGHRS, YFSETQ. V shed 4 bases and J 3 bases; nucleotides not matched to a gene: 9. This CDR3 is built from 16 residues. The CDR3 bases are TGCGCCAGCAGCGAAGCCGGGACAGGGACTACAGATACGCAGTATTTT. Amino acid sequence: CASSEAGTGTTDTQYF.

The chain joins TRBV7-8 to TRBJ2-1; D perhaps matches TRBD2 (5 bases). The germline V and J ends were trimmed by 6 bases and 4 bases, with 19 bases remaining between them. Germline-derived CDR1 and CDR2 are SGHVS and FQNEAQ. The CDR3 contains 16 residues. CDR3 bases: TGTGCCAGCAGGCTCACCATTCGGGGAGAGTACAATGAGCAGTTCTTC. Protein product: CASRLTIRGEYNEQFF.

The chain combines TRBV5-1 with TRBJ1-4; D perhaps matches TRBD1 (5 bases). Between the trimmed V and J ends, which lost 0 bases and 5 bases, there was a span of 8 bases. Germline-derived CDR1 and CDR2 are SGHRS and YFSETQ. The CDR3 has 14 amino acids. The CDR3 sequence is CASSLDRQNEKLFF. The CDR3 DNA sequence: TGCGCCAGCAGCTTGGACCGACAGAATGAAAAACTGTTTTTT.